The rows below give T cell receptor beta chains drawn from one sample of a study of OX40 agonist ivuxolimab in advanced cancers. Measured with immunoSEQ multiplex PCR; TCRdb has only the in-frame clones, and not every one. The table lists tens of thousands of clones, approximately 85% of them singletons. Sequenced here: CD4+ or CD8+ T cells sorted from blood, sampled in a trial of the OX40 agonist ivuxolimab. The receptor source for this set is an adult with an advanced solid tumor such as melanoma, head and neck, liver or kidney cancer. Both conserved end residues are part of each CDR3. The D gene is left open where the match is weak. Clone size, where shown, is once, few, many, or a class for clones that have expanded.

NA	TRBV2	NA	TRBJ2-5	CASIAAQETQYF	TGTGCCAGCATAGCGGCTCAAGAGACCCAGTACTTC
NA	TRBV10-3	NA	TRBJ2-3	CAISESTLQGGADTQYF	TGTGCCATCAGTGAGTCGACTTTGCAGGGCGGAGCAGATACGCAGTATTTT
NA	TRBV5-1	NA	TRBJ2-1	CASSHMAIEQFF	TGCGCCAGCAGCCATATGGCAATTGAGCAGTTCTTC
NA	TRBV28	NA	TRBJ1-2	CASSLVGPVTGREGYTF	TGTGCCAGCAGCTTGGTGGGACCTGTAACAGGGCGAGAGGGCTACACCTTC
NA	TRBV27	once	TRBJ1-5	CASATQGTNQPQHF	TGTGCCAGCGCAACCCAGGGGACCAATCAGCCCCAGCATTTT
TRBD1	TRBV6-1	many	TRBJ1-2	CASSERGQGQGRDGYTF	TGTGCCAGCAGTGAAAGGGGGCAGGGACAGGGACGGGATGGCTACACCTTC
NA	TRBV28	NA	TRBJ2-1	CASSLFQNEQFF	TGTGCCAGCAGTTTATTTCAGAATGAGCAGTTCTTC
NA	TRBV5-1	once	TRBJ1-3	CASSLGTAGNTIYF	TGCGCCAGCAGCTTGGGGACGGCTGGAAACACCATATATTTT
NA	TRBV29-1	NA	TRBJ1-2	CSVAEDYGYTF	TGCAGCGTTGCCGAAGACTATGGCTACACCTTC
TRBD1	TRBV5-1	NA	TRBJ2-7	CASSLVGTGAYEQYF	TGCGCCAGCAGCTTGGTTGGGACAGGGGCCTACGAGCAGTACTTC
NA	TRBV7-8	once	TRBJ2-5	CASSLVGQETQYF	TGTGCCAGCAGCTTAGTGGGGCAAGAGACCCAGTACTTC
TRBD2	TRBV10-3	NA	TRBJ2-5	CAISESGGGGETQYF	TGTGCCATCAGTGAGTCTGGCGGGGGAGGGGAGACCCAGTACTTC
TRBD1	TRBV28	NA	TRBJ1-1	CASSQGTENTEAFF	TGTGCCAGCAGTCAAGGGACAGAGAACACTGAAGCTTTCTTT
NA	TRBV9	NA	TRBJ2-1	CASSVGGEVHEQFF	TGTGCCAGCAGCGTAGGTGGCGAGGTCCATGAGCAGTTCTTC
NA	TRBV27	once	TRBJ1-1	CASSLSPGLNTEAFF	TGTGCCAGCAGTTTATCGCCGGGATTGAACACTGAAGCTTTCTTT
NA	TRBV7-7	NA	TRBJ1-4	CASSLGSGAGEKLFF	TGTGCCAGCAGCTTAGGATCTGGGGCGGGTGAAAAACTGTTTTTT
NA	TRBV21-1	NA	TRBJ1-5	CASSKGQDSVGQPQHF	TGTGCCAGCAGCAAAGGCCAGGACAGTGTCGGTCAGCCCCAGCATTTT
TRBD2	TRBV2	NA	TRBJ2-1	CASRTSGLNEQFF	TGTGCCAGCAGGACTAGCGGCCTCAATGAGCAGTTCTTC
NA	TRBV7-6	NA	TRBJ2-1	CASSLVSVPYNEQFF	TGTGCCAGCAGCTTAGTTAGTGTCCCCTACAATGAGCAGTTCTTC
NA	TRBV29-1	NA	TRBJ1-1	CSVESIGNTEAFF	TGCAGCGTTGAATCCATAGGAAACACTGAAGCTTTCTTT
NA	TRBV5-4	NA	TRBJ2-7	CASSLKVGRRAVSYEQYF	TGTGCCAGCAGCTTGAAGGTGGGCCGGAGGGCCGTTTCCTACGAGCAGTACTTC
NA	TRBV27	NA	TRBJ2-7	CASSLARSYEQYF	TGTGCCAGCAGTTTAGCCCGCTCCTACGAGCAGTACTTC
TRBD1	TRBV9	NA	TRBJ1-4	CASSAGQGANEKLFF	TGTGCCAGCAGCGCGGGACAGGGTGCTAATGAAAAACTGTTTTTT
NA	TRBV6-5	NA	TRBJ1-4	CASSYIQGPVEKLFF	TGTGCCAGCAGTTACATCCAGGGGCCGGTTGAAAAACTGTTTTTT
NA	TRBV27	NA	TRBJ2-1	CASSLSLATLLTEQFF	TGTGCCAGCAGTTTAAGTTTAGCGACCCTTTTGACAGAGCAGTTCTTC
NA	TRBV11-2	NA	TRBJ1-1	CASSLDLGSLTEAFF	TGTGCCAGCAGCTTAGATCTTGGGTCACTCACTGAAGCTTTCTTT
TRBD2	TRBV7-9	once	TRBJ2-1	CASTGIAGALSYEQFF	TGTGCCAGCACCGGCATAGCGGGAGCCCTTAGCTATGAGCAGTTCTTC
NA	TRBV19	once	TRBJ1-6	CASSMFGEASPLHF	TGTGCCAGTAGTATGTTTGGAGAAGCCTCACCCCTCCACTTT
TRBD1	TRBV6-1	NA	TRBJ1-4	CASRTTGTKLFF	TGTGCCAGCAGAACGACAGGGACGAAACTGTTTTTT
NA	TRBV2	few	TRBJ1-1	CALGEAFF	TGTGCCCTGGGTGAAGCTTTCTTT
TRBD1	TRBV6-5	NA	TRBJ1-1	CASSYGQGDTEAFF	TGTGCCAGCAGTTACGGACAGGGGGACACTGAAGCTTTCTTT
NA	TRBV7-8	NA	TRBJ2-1	CASSLVETSIRGGEQFF	TGTGCCAGCAGCTTAGTTGAGACTAGTATAAGGGGCGGTGAGCAGTTCTTC
NA	TRBV11-3	NA	TRBJ1-1	CASSDKLGLSTEAFF	TGTGCCAGCAGCGATAAGCTGGGGCTAAGTACTGAAGCTTTCTTT
NA	TRBV2	NA	TRBJ2-1	CASSGPDYNEQFF	TGTGCCAGCAGTGGGCCAGATTACAATGAGCAGTTCTTC
NA	TRBV27	NA	TRBJ1-1	CASSLDMNTEAFF	TGTGCCAGCAGTTTGGACATGAACACTGAAGCTTTCTTT
NA	TRBV5-4	NA	TRBJ2-7	CASSLDPSYEQYF	TGTGCCAGCAGTTTAGACCCCTCCTACGAGCAGTACTTC